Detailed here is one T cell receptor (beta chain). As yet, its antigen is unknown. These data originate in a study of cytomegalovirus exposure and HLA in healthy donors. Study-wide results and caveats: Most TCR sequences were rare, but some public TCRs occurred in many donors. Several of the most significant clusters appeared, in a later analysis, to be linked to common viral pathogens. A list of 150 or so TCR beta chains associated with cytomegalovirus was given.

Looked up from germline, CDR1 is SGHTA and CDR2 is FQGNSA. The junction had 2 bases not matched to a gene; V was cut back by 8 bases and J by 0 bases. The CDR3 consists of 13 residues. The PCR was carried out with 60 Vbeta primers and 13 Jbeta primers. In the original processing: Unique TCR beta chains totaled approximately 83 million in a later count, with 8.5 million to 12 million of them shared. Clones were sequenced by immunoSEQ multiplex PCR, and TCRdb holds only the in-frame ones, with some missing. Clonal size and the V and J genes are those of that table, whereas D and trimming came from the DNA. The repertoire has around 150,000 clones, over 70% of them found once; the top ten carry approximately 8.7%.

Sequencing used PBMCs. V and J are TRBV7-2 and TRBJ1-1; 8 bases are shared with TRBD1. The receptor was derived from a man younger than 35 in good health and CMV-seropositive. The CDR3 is CASRTGLNTEAFF. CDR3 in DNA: TGTGCCAGCCGGACAGGGCTGAACACTGAAGCTTTCTTT.